The rows below give T cell receptor beta chains drawn from one sample of a study of cytomegalovirus exposure and HLA in healthy donors. Assay used: immunoSEQ multiplex PCR; TCRdb lists only in-frame clones, some missing. The sample has about 69,000 clones; roughly 95% are singletons. The sequenced sample was PBMCs. The receptors stem from a woman in her late teens or twenties in good health and CMV-seropositive. Each CDR3 is given with its conserved first and last residue. Each record gives: V gene, D gene, clone size, J gene, CDR3 protein, CDR3 DNA. D genes are given only for firm matches. The listing skips clone size in some rows; elsewhere it reads once, few, many or a size class.

V: TRBV20-1
D: -
size: -
J: TRBJ2-4
CDR3: CSARTSNIQYF
DNA: TGCAGTGCTAGGACTTCGAACATTCAGTACTTC

V: TRBV19
D: -
size: -
J: TRBJ2-2
CDR3: CASSKVAANTGELFF
DNA: TGTGCCAGTAGTAAGGTAGCGGCGAACACCGGGGAGCTGTTTTTT

V: TRBV27
D: TRBD1
size: -
J: TRBJ1-5
CDR3: CASSAQGRVRQPQHF
DNA: TGTGCCAGCAGTGCACAGGGGCGAGTTCGGCAGCCCCAGCATTTT

V: TRBV30
D: -
size: -
J: TRBJ1-2
CDR3: CACLQGGGGYTF
DNA: TGTGCCTGCCTACAGGGAGGGGGTGGCTACACCTTC

V: TRBV28
D: TRBD2
size: -
J: TRBJ2-7
CDR3: CASSSPGGSGTLYEQYF
DNA: TGTGCCAGCAGTTCCCCGGGGGGTAGCGGGACGCTCTACGAGCAGTACTTC

V: TRBV6-6
D: TRBD2
size: -
J: TRBJ2-3
CDR3: CASSLGLAGADTQYF
DNA: TGTGCCAGCAGCCTCGGACTAGCGGGAGCAGATACGCAGTATTTT

V: TRBV5-1
D: -
size: -
J: TRBJ1-1
CDR3: CASSWGGNTEAFF
DNA: TGCGCCAGCAGCTGGGGGGGGAACACTGAAGCTTTCTTT

V: TRBV9
D: TRBD1
size: -
J: TRBJ1-4
CDR3: CASGGPGQQNEKLFF
DNA: TGTGCCAGCGGGGGACCGGGACAGCAGAATGAAAAACTGTTTTTT

V: TRBV25-1
D: TRBD1
size: -
J: TRBJ2-5
CDR3: CASSLPTGGQETQYF
DNA: TGTGCCAGCAGCCTCCCGACAGGGGGCCAAGAGACCCAGTACTTC

V: TRBV28
D: TRBD2
size: -
J: TRBJ2-3
CDR3: CASREGLLFPSGSVPDTQYF
DNA: TGTGCCAGCAGGGAAGGCCTCCTTTTCCCTAGCGGGAGTGTGCCAGATACGCAGTATTTT

V: TRBV9
D: -
size: -
J: TRBJ1-1
CDR3: CASSVEDSEAFF
DNA: TGTGCCAGCAGCGTAGAAGACAGTGAAGCTTTCTTT

V: TRBV20-1
D: -
size: -
J: TRBJ1-2
CDR3: CSASLRRGYTF
DNA: TGCAGTGCTAGTCTTCGCCGGGGCTACACCTTC

V: TRBV5-5
D: -
size: -
J: TRBJ2-5
CDR3: CASSLVLVWRALPQETQYF
DNA: TGTGCCAGCAGCTTGGTCCTAGTTTGGCGGGCACTCCCTCAAGAGACCCAGTACTTC

V: TRBV6-1
D: -
size: -
J: TRBJ1-2
CDR3: CASGGGSAVVVTF
DNA: TGTGCCAGCGGGGGGGGATCGGCGGTGGTTGTGACCTTC

V: TRBV5-1
D: -
size: -
J: TRBJ2-6
CDR3: CASSLGGSSGANVLTF
DNA: TGCGCCAGCAGCTTGGGAGGTAGCTCTGGGGCCAACGTCCTGACTTTC

V: TRBV11-3
D: -
size: -
J: TRBJ2-2
CDR3: CASSPTLEGGELFF
DNA: TGTGCCAGCAGCCCGACACTAGAGGGAGGGGAGCTGTTTTTT

V: TRBV7-3
D: -
size: once
J: TRBJ2-1
CDR3: CASSQAGGNNEQFF
DNA: TGTGCCAGCAGTCAGGCTGGGGGGAACAATGAGCAGTTCTTC

V: TRBV13
D: TRBD2
size: -
J: TRBJ2-1
CDR3: CASSPLAGGLDGNEQFF
DNA: TGTGCCAGCAGCCCACTAGCGGGAGGGCTGGATGGGAATGAGCAGTTCTTC

V: TRBV6-5
D: TRBD2
size: once
J: TRBJ2-1
CDR3: CASSTTSGPYNEQFF
DNA: TGTGCCAGCAGTACGACTAGCGGACCCTACAATGAGCAGTTCTTC

V: TRBV19
D: TRBD2
size: -
J: TRBJ2-2
CDR3: CASSVSSGMAGELFF
DNA: TGTGCCAGTAGCGTTTCTAGCGGGATGGCGGGGGAGCTGTTTTTT

V: TRBV28
D: TRBD1
size: -
J: TRBJ2-5
CDR3: CASRGTGEETQYF
DNA: TGTGCCAGCAGAGGGACAGGGGAAGAGACCCAGTACTTC

V: TRBV7-6
D: -
size: once
J: TRBJ1-5
CDR3: CASSPDTYSNQPQHF
DNA: TGTGCCAGCAGCCCCGACACATATAGCAATCAGCCCCAGCATTTT

V: TRBV11-3
D: -
size: -
J: TRBJ2-2
CDR3: CASSPGFRDTGELFF
DNA: TGTGCCAGCAGCCCCGGTTTCCGCGACACCGGGGAGCTGTTTTTT

V: TRBV12-5
D: TRBD1
size: -
J: TRBJ2-1
CDR3: CASGGTDTFREQFF
DNA: TGTGCTAGTGGCGGGACAGACACCTTTCGGGAGCAGTTCTTC

V: TRBV18
D: -
size: -
J: TRBJ1-2
CDR3: CASSPPSGELRGYTF
DNA: TGTGCCAGCTCACCACCTTCGGGGGAGCTTCGTGGCTACACCTTC

V: TRBV6-6
D: -
size: -
J: TRBJ2-2
CDR3: CASSYSTGMSGELFF
DNA: TGTGCCAGCAGTTACTCAACGGGAATGAGCGGGGAGCTGTTTTTT

V: TRBV7-8
D: TRBD1
size: -
J: TRBJ2-7
CDR3: CASSQDRSEQYF
DNA: TGTGCCAGCAGCCAGGACAGGAGCGAGCAGTACTTC

V: TRBV7-2
D: TRBD1
size: -
J: TRBJ2-7
CDR3: CASSLGTAEQYF
DNA: TGTGCCAGCAGCCTTGGGACAGCCGAGCAGTACTTC

V: TRBV5-6
D: -
size: -
J: TRBJ2-7
CDR3: CASSWRGRAWDEQYF
DNA: TGTGCCAGCAGCTGGAGGGGTAGAGCGTGGGACGAGCAGTACTTC

V: TRBV19
D: -
size: -
J: TRBJ2-1
CDR3: CASSNQGNPFIGEQFF
DNA: TGTGCCAGTTCCAATCAGGGGAACCCCTTTATCGGTGAGCAGTTCTTC

V: TRBV30
D: -
size: -
J: TRBJ2-6
CDR3: CAWSPLVRGSGANVLTF
DNA: TGTGCCTGGAGTCCCCTAGTTCGGGGCTCTGGGGCCAACGTCCTGACTTTC

V: TRBV27
D: TRBD1
size: -
J: TRBJ2-6
CDR3: CASSPGQGAPGANVLTF
DNA: TGTGCCAGCAGTCCCGGACAGGGGGCGCCTGGGGCCAACGTCCTGACTTTC

V: TRBV6-5
D: -
size: -
J: TRBJ2-3
CDR3: CASSPGGSSTDTQYF
DNA: TGTGCCAGCAGTCCGGGGGGCTCTAGCACAGATACGCAGTATTTT

V: TRBV28
D: -
size: -
J: TRBJ1-1
CDR3: CASSILQGIGYTEAFF
DNA: TGTGCCAGCAGTATTCTACAGGGTATCGGGTACACTGAAGCTTTCTTT

V: TRBV2
D: -
size: once
J: TRBJ2-2
CDR3: CASSELLSKTGELFF
DNA: TGTGCCAGCAGTGAGTTACTGTCTAAGACCGGGGAGCTGTTTTTT

V: TRBV27
D: TRBD1
size: -
J: TRBJ1-5
CDR3: CASSSARGQVSNQPQHF
DNA: TGTGCCAGCAGTTCAGCCAGGGGGCAGGTCAGCAATCAGCCCCAGCATTTT

V: TRBV4-1
D: -
size: -
J: TRBJ1-1
CDR3: CASSQGSPNTEAFF
DNA: TGCGCCAGCAGCCAAGGAAGCCCGAACACTGAAGCTTTCTTT

V: TRBV19
D: TRBD1
size: -
J: TRBJ1-5
CDR3: CASSIDLTDRGNQPQHF
DNA: TGTGCCAGTAGTATAGATTTAACGGACAGGGGCAATCAGCCCCAGCATTTT

V: TRBV6-1
D: -
size: -
J: TRBJ2-1
CDR3: CASSDLQGNNEQFF
DNA: TGTGCCAGCAGTGACTTACAGGGTAACAATGAGCAGTTCTTC

V: TRBV19
D: TRBD1
size: -
J: TRBJ1-2
CDR3: CASSLGQGYGYTF
DNA: TGTGCCAGTAGTTTAGGACAGGGCTATGGCTACACCTTC

V: TRBV30
D: TRBD2
size: -
J: TRBJ2-7
CDR3: CAWRAGRGFTSGAFYEQYF
DNA: TGTGCCTGGAGAGCCGGCAGGGGTTTTACTAGCGGGGCATTCTACGAGCAGTACTTC

V: TRBV27
D: -
size: -
J: TRBJ2-6
CDR3: CASRPSAGGANVLTF
DNA: TGTGCCAGCAGACCCTCCGCGGGTGGGGCCAACGTCCTGACTTTC

V: TRBV28
D: -
size: -
J: TRBJ1-2
CDR3: CASSPGAEANYGYTF
DNA: TGTGCCAGCAGCCCTGGGGCCGAAGCTAACTATGGCTACACCTTC